This T cell receptor (beta chain) was retrieved from a study of monozygotic twins with inflammatory bowel disease. Points on this clonotype: Its antigen remains unidentified.

Germline CDR1 reads SGHRS; CDR2 reads YFSETQ. This CDR3 is 15 amino acids long. Blood was drawn at around 2.5 ml per donor. Whole-study results and caveats: No distinction between different T cell subtypes was possible.

Template-switch reactions added UMIs with a 6-nucleotide sample barcode. TCRdb reprocessed the 5' RACE reads and keeps a single row for each CDR3 protein, giving no DNA. The table for this sample gives around 410,000 distinct CDR3 sequences. Sequencing was done on a sample of blood. This clonotype originated in a human donor with ulcerative colitis or Crohn's disease, or a healthy co-twin of an affected twin (not recorded which). The V and J genes are TRBV5-1 and TRBJ2-5; checking the TCRdb D call of TRBD2 is not possible without DNA. The CDR3 reads CASSASGANGETQYF. The full variable domain, its missing parts supplied by reference TRBV5-1 and TRBJ2-5, is KAGVTQTPRYLIKTRGQQVTLSCSPISGHRSVSWYQQTPGQGLQFLFEYFSETQRNKGNFPGRFSGRQFSNSRSEMNVSTLELGDSALYLCASSASGANGETQYFGPGTRLLVL.